Following are 18 T cell receptor beta chains from one sample sequenced in a study of T-cell reconstitution after alpha-beta-depleted transplantation in children. Unique molecular identifiers were used in preparing the TCRbeta library. TCRdb used MiXCR to reprocess the PCR reads, holding one entry per CDR3 protein. Of about 72,000 distinct CDR3 sequences listed, approximately 7.3% are singletons. The material sequenced was PBMCs from the stem cell graft donor, taken from the stem cell graft. Every receptor here comes from a human donor who donated a stem cell graft to a child with acute lymphoblastic leukemia.

The V and J genes are TRBV28 and TRBJ1-1; D remains ambiguous. The CDR3 covers 13 residues. V gave up 6 bases and J gave up 5 bases, with 13 bases separating them. The germline gives CDR1 MDHEN, CDR2 SYDVKM. This CDR3 reads CASSQLTRTEAFF. In DNA form, the CDR3 reads TGTGCCAGCAGCCAACTGACCAGGACTGAAGCTTTCTTT.

This clonotype was recorded at least ten times. For the CDR3, the DNA is TGTGCCAGCAGTTTAGGCGGCGGGGTCGAGCAGTACTTC. Translation: CASSLGGGVEQYF. This sequence joins TRBV12-3 or TRBV12-4 and TRBJ2-7; tentative D call: TRBD2 (6 bases). The length of the CDR3 is 13 residues. V was pared by 1 base and J by 6 bases, with 10 bases between.

This clonotype was seen only a few times. The chain combines TRBV7-2 with TRBJ1-1; D is perhaps TRBD1 (6 bases). The CDR3 is made up of 12 amino acids. The V and J ends lost 3 bases and 7 bases respectively, with 9 bases between them. Germline V gene sequence: CDR1 SGHTA, CDR2 FQGNSA. The DNA of the CDR3 is TGTGCCAGCAGCTTCGACAGGAATGAAGCTTTCTTT. As protein: CASSFDRNEAFF. The entire variable domain, with the rest obtained from reference TRBV7-2 and TRBJ1-1, is as follows: GAGVSQSPSNKVTEKGKDVELRCDPISGHTALYWYRQSLGQGLEFLIYFQGNSAPDKSGLPSDRFSAERTGGSVSTLTIQRTQQEDSAVYLCASSFDRNEAFFGQGTRLTVV.

This clonotype occurred many times. The chain uses TRBV7-9 and TRBJ1-2; TRBD1 agrees at 8 bases. The CDR3 consists of 16 residues. V lost 4 bases, J lost 4 bases, and 11 bases stayed unmatched. In germline, CDR1 is SEHNR, CDR2 FQNEAQ (reference sequence). This chain's CDR3 is CASSSPDRESSYGYTF. CDR3 DNA sequence: TGTGCCAGCAGCTCCCCGGACAGGGAATCGTCCTATGGCTACACCTTC.

There are many counts of this clonotype. The chain is built from TRBV6-4 and TRBJ2-2; D is unclear. This CDR3 contains 13 residues. CDR1 is MRHNA, CDR2 SNTAGT, per germline. The germline V and J ends were trimmed by 4 bases and 4 bases, with 7 bases remaining between them. CDR3 residues: CASSASSTGELFF. In DNA form, the CDR3 reads TGTGCCAGCAGTGCCTCGAGCACCGGGGAGCTGTTTTTT.

This clonotype occurred many times. CDR3 amino acids: CASSLAVATGELFF. The DNA for the CDR3 is TGTGCCAGCAGCTTGGCTGTGGCCACCGGGGAGCTGTTTTTT. The V gene is TRBV5-6, the J gene TRBJ2-2; D call uncertain. This CDR3 is 14 amino acids long. Germline V gene data show CDR1 as SGHDT and CDR2 as YYEEEE. V dropped 0 bases and J dropped 4 bases, with 7 bases sitting between them.

This clonotype was recorded at least ten times. J is TRBJ1-1 and V is TRBV5-4, with D unclear. This CDR3 region has 13 residues. Trimming removed 1 base at V and 2 bases at J, with 6 bases between. Germline V CDR1 and CDR2: SGHNT, YYREEE (reference sequence). CDR3 bases: TGTGCCAGCAGCTTGTTGACCAACACTGAAGCTTTCTTT. Translation gives CASSLLTNTEAFF.

There are many counts of this clonotype. This chain joins TRBV29-1 and TRBJ2-7; TRBD2 matches at 13 bases. Germline V gene lookup returns CDR1 SQVTM and CDR2 ANQGSEA. This CDR3 has 14 amino acids. Unmatched junction bases numbered 7, after V lost 6 bases and J lost 5 bases. Written as DNA, the CDR3 is TGCAGCGTGGCGACTAGCGGGGGGCGCCACGAGCAGTACTTC. It codes for CSVATSGGRHEQYF.

This clonotype was recorded at least ten times. The chain employs TRBV10-2 and TRBJ1-6, with 7 nucleotides matching TRBD1. CDR1 is WSHSY and CDR2 is SAAADI in the germline V gene. V lost 8 bases to trimming and J lost 3 bases; unmatched junction nucleotides: 1. CDR3 length: 13 residues. As DNA, the CDR3 is TGCGCCAGCCGGGACAGCTATAATTCACCCCTCCACTTT. This encodes CASRDSYNSPLHF.

This clonotype has at least ten counts. In nucleotides, the CDR3 is TGTGCCAGCAGTCCAGGGGAAGGCGAAGCTTTCTTT. This sequence encodes CASSPGEGEAFF. The chain uses TRBV28 and TRBJ1-1, with TRBD1 as a possible D gene (6 bases). V was trimmed by 5 bases and J by 8 bases, leaving 12 bases between them. The CDR3 is 12 residues long. Germline CDR1 and CDR2: MDHEN and SYDVKM.

The sample holds many counts of this clonotype. This chain uses TRBV5-5 with TRBJ1-1; D ambiguous. V shed 2 bases and J shed 0 bases, with 8 bases lying between them. Germline V gives CDR1 SGHKS, CDR2 YYEKEE (reference sequence). The CDR3 covers 14 residues. The CDR3 is CASSFDGLNTEAFF. CDR3 nucleotides: TGTGCCAGCAGCTTTGACGGATTGAACACTGAAGCTTTCTTT.

This clonotype was detected ten times or more. The V and J genes are TRBV9 and TRBJ2-1, with 10 bases aligning to TRBD1. The CDR3 loop spans 19 amino acids. V trimming: 3 bases; J trimming: 3 bases; junction bases outside the gene matches: 15. Germline CDR1 is SGDLS and CDR2 is YYNGEE. CDR3 nucleotides: TGTGCCAGCAGCGATCCCCTTTTCCCGGACAGGGGGAACTACAATGAGCAGTTCTTC. Translation gives CASSDPLFPDRGNYNEQFF.

The V and J genes are TRBV6-1 and TRBJ2-4; D not certain. Trimming stripped 8 bases from V and 1 base from J, with 18 bases between. There are 16 residues in the CDR3. Germline V gene lookup returns CDR1 MNHNS and CDR2 SASEGT. The CDR3 DNA reads as TGTGCCAGCGGGCACGCTCTCAATGGGGCCAAAAACATTCAGTACTTC. This gives the protein CASGHALNGAKNIQYF.

This clonotype was seen at least ten times. CDR3 protein: CASSSPLGQYF. DNA for the CDR3: TGTGCCAGCAGTTCCCCCCTTGGGCAGTACTTC. J is TRBJ2-7 and V is TRBV27; no reliable D call. V lost 4 bases to trimming and J lost 9 bases, with 10 bases between them. The CDR3 length is 11 residues. The V gene's germline CDR1 is MNHEY and CDR2 SMNVEV (reference sequence).

This chain joins TRBV6-5 and TRBJ2-1; 8 positions match TRBD1. The trim removed 4 bases at V and 5 bases at J, leaving 4 bases unmatched. CDR1 and CDR2 from the germline V gene are MNHEY and SVGAGI. CDR3 length equals 14 residues. This CDR3 is CASSFRTGNNEQFF. In DNA form, the CDR3 reads TGTGCCAGCAGTTTTCGGACAGGGAACAATGAGCAGTTCTTC.

The rearrangement links TRBV20-1 to TRBJ2-7; 7 nucleotides align to TRBD1. Germline V gene lookup returns CDR1 DFQATT and CDR2 SNEGSKA (reference sequence). The CDR3 extends over 15 amino acids. The V and J ends lost 5 bases and 2 bases, in that order; junction bases with no gene match: 12. The CDR3 coding sequence is TGCAGTGCTCCACCGGGGACAGATTCGACCTACGAGCAGTACTTC. This encodes CSAPPGTDSTYEQYF.

A word on this clonotype: Sequence at one end of the junction differs from germline and may be a read error. The J gene is TRBJ1-1, the V gene TRBV6-6, with TRBD1 matching over 8 bases. Germline CDR1 is MNHNY and CDR2 is SVGAGI (reference sequence). The CDR3 sequence is 17 residues long. The CDR3 is CSSSYSGSGGSGTEAFF. DNA for the CDR3: TGTTCCAGCAGTTACTCAGGCTCAGGGGGCAGTGGCACTGAAGCTTTCTTT.

Ten or more counts support this clonotype. The rearrangement links TRBV5-1 to TRBJ2-1; possible D gene TRBD2, 5 bases. Trimming shortened V by 0 bases and J by 7 bases, and 14 bases separated the two germline ends. Per the germline V gene, CDR1 is SGHRS and CDR2 is YFSETQ. The CDR3 has 15 residues. In nucleotides, the CDR3 is TGCGCCAGCAGCTTGGAGCCGGGGATGGGAAATGAGCAGTTCTTC. Its protein product is CASSLEPGMGNEQFF.